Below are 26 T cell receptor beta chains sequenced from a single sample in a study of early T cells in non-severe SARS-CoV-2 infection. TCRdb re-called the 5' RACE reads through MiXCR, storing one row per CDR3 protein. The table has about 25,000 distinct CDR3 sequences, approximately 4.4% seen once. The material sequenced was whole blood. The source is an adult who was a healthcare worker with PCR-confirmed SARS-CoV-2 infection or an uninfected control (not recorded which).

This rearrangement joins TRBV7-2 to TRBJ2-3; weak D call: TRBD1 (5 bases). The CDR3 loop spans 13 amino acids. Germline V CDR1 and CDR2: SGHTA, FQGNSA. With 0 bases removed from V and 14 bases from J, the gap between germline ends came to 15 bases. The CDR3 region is CASSLAGVPAAYF. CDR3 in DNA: TGTGCCAGCAGCTTAGCAGGGGTCCCCGCCGCGTATTTT.

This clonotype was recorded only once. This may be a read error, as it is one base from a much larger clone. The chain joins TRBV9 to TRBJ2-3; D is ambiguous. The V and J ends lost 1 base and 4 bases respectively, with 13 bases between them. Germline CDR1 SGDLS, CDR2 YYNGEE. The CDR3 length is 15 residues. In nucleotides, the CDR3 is TGTGCCAGCAGCGTAAGGCCGGGCCTCCCAGATACGCAGTATTTT. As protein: CASSVRPGLPDTQYF.

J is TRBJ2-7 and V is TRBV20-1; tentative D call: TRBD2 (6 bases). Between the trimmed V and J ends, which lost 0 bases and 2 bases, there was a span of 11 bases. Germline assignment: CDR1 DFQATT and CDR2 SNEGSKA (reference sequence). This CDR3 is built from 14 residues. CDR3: CSARDPASAYEQYF. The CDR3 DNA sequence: TGCAGTGCTAGAGATCCGGCTAGCGCCTACGAGCAGTACTTC.

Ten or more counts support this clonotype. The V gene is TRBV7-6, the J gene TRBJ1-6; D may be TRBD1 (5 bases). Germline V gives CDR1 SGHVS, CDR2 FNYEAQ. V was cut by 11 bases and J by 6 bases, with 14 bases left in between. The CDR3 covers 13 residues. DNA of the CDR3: TGTGCCGCCGGGGACGGTTTTAATTCACCCCTCCACTTT. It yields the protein CAAGDGFNSPLHF.

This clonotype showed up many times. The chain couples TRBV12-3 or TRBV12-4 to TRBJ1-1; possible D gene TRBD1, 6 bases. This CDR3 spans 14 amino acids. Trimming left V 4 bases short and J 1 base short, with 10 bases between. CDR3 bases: TGTGCCAGCAGTTCGCGGACAGAGAACACTGAAGCTTTCTTT. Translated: CASSSRTENTEAFF.

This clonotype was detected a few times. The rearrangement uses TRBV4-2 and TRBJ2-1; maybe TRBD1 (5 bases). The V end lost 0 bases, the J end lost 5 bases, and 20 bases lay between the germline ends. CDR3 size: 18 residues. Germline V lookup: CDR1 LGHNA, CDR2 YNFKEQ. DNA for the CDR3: TGTGCCAGCAGCCAAGATCGCCCCGGACAACTAAGGCACAATGAGCAGTTCTTC. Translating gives CASSQDRPGQLRHNEQFF.

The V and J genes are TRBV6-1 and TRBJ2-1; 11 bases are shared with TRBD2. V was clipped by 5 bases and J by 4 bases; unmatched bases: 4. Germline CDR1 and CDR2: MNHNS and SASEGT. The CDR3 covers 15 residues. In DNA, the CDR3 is TGTGCCAGCAGTAGGCTAGCGGGGGGTTACAATGAGCAGTTCTTC. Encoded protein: CASSRLAGGYNEQFF.

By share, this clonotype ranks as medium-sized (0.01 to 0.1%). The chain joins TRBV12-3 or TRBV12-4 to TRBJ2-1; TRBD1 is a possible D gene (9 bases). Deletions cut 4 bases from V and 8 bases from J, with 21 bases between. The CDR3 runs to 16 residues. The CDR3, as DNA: TGTGCCAGCAGTTCCCCGGGGGGGGACAGGGTGTATGAGCAGTTCTTC. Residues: CASSSPGGDRVYEQFF.

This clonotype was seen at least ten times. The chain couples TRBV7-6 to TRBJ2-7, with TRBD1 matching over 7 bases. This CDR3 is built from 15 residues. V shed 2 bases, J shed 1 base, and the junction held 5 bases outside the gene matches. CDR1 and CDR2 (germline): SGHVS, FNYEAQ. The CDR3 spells CASSLFATGSYEQYF. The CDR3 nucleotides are TGTGCCAGCAGCTTATTCGCGACAGGGTCCTACGAGCAGTACTTC.

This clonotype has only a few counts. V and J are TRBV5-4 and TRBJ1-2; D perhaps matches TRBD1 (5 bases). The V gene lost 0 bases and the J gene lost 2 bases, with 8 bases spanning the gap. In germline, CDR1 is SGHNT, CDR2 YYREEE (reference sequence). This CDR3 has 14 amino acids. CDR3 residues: CASSLVTDNYGYTF. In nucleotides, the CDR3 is TGTGCCAGCAGCTTGGTGACAGACAACTATGGCTACACCTTC.

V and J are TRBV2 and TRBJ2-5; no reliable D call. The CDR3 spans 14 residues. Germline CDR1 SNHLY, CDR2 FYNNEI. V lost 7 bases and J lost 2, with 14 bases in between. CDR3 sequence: CASKKGGIQETQYF. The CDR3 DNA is TGTGCCAGCAAGAAGGGTGGAATTCAAGAGACCCAGTACTTC.

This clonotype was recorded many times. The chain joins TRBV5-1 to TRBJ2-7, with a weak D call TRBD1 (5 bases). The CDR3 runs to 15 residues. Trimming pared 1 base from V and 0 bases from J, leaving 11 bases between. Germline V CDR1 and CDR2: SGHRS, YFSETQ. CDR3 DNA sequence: TGCGCCAGCAGCTTGATCACAGGTAGCTCCTACGAGCAGTACTTC. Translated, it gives CASSLITGSSYEQYF.

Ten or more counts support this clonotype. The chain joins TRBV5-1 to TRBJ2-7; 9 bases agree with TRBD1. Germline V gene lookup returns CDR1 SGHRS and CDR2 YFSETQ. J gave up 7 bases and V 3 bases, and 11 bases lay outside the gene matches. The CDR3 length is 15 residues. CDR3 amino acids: CASSWGPGQGVEQYF. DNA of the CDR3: TGCGCCAGCAGCTGGGGGCCGGGACAGGGCGTGGAGCAGTACTTC. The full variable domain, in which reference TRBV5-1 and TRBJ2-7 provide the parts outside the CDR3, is KAGVTQTPRYLIKTRGQQVTLSCSPISGHRSVSWYQQTPGQGLQFLFEYFSETQRNKGNFPGRFSGRQFSNSRSEMNVSTLELGDSALYLCASSWGPGQGVEQYFGPGTRLTVT.

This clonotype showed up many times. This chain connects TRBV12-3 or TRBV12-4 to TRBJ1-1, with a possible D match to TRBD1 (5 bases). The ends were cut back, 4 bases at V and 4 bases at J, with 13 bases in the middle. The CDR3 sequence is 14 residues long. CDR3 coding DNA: TGTGCCAGCAGTTGGGGCAAACGAGGCACTGAAGCTTTCTTT. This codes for CASSWGKRGTEAFF.

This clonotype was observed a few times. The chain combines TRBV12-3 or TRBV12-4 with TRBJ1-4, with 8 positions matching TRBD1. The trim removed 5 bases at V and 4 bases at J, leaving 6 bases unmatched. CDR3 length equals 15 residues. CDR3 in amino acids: CASSPRTGLNEKLFF. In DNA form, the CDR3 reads TGTGCCAGCAGTCCCCGGACAGGGCTTAATGAAAAACTGTTTTTT.

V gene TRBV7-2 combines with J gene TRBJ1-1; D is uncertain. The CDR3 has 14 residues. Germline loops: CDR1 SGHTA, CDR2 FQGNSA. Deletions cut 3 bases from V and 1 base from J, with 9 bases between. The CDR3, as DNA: TGTGCCAGCAGCTTGGACTGGGGGAACACTGAAGCTTTCTTT. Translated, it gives CASSLDWGNTEAFF. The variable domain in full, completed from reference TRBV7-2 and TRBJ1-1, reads GAGVSQSPSNKVTEKGKDVELRCDPISGHTALYWYRQSLGQGLEFLIYFQGNSAPDKSGLPSDRFSAERTGGSVSTLTIQRTQQEDSAVYLCASSLDWGNTEAFFGQGTRLTVV.

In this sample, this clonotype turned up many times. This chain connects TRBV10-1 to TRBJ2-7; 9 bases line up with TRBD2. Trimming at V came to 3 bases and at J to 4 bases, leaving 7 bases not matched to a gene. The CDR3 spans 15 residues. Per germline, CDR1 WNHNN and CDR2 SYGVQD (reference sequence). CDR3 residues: CASSDGSSGTYEQYF. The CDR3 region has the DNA TGCGCCAGCAGTGATGGGTCTAGCGGGACATACGAGCAGTACTTC.

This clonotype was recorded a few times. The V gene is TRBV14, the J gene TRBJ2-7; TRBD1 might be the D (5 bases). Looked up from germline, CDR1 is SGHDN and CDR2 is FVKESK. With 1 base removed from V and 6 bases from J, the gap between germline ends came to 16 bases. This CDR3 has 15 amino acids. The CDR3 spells CASSQVRQGKAEQYF. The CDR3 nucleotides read TGTGCCAGCAGCCAAGTTAGGCAGGGCAAGGCCGAGCAGTACTTC.

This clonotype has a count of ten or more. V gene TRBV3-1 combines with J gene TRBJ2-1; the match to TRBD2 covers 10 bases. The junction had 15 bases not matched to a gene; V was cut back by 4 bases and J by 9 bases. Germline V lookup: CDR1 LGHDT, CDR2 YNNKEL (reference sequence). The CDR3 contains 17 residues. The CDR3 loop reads CASSPRRGVAGGGEQFF. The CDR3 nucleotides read TGTGCCAGCAGCCCCCGACGTGGGGTAGCGGGGGGTGGTGAGCAGTTCTTC.

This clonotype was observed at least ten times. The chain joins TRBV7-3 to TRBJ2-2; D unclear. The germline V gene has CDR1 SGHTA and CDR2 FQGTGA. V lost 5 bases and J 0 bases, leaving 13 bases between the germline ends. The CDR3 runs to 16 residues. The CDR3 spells CASSGYGSTNTGELFF. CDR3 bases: TGTGCCAGCAGCGGATACGGGTCGACGAACACCGGGGAGCTGTTTTTT.

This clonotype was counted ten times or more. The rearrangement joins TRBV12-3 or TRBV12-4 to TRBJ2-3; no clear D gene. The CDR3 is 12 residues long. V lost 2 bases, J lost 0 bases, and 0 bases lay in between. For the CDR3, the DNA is TGTGCCAGCAGTTTAAGCACAGATACGCAGTATTTT. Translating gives CASSLSTDTQYF.

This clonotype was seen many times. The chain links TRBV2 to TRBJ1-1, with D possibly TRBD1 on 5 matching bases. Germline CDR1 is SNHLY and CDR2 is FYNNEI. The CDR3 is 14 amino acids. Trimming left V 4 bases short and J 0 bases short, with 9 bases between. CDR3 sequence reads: CASSGQSMNTEAFF. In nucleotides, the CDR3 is TGTGCCAGCAGTGGACAGTCGATGAACACTGAAGCTTTCTTT.

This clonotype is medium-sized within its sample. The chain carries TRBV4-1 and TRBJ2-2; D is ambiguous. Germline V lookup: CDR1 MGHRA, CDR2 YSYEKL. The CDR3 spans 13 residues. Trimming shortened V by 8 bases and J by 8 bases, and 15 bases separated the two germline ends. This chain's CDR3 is CASSSYVVGELFF. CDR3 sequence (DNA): TGCGCCAGCTCGTCCTACGTAGTAGGGGAGCTGTTTTTT.

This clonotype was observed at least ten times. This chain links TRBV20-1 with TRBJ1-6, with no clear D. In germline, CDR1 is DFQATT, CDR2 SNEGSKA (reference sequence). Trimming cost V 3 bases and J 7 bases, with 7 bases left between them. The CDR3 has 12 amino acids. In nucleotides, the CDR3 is TGCAGTGCTAGGGTCAGGAATTCACCCCTCCACTTT. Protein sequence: CSARVRNSPLHF.

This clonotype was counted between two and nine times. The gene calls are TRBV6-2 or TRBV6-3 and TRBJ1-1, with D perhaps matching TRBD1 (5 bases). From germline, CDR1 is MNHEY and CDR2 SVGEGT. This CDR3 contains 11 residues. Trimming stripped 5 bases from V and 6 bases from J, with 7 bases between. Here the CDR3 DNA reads TGTGCCAGCAGTCAGGGCGCTGAAGCTTTCTTT. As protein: CASSQGAEAFF.

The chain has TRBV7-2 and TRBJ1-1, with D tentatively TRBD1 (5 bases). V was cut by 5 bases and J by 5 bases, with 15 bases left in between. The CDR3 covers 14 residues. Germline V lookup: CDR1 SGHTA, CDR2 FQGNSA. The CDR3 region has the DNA TGTGCCAGCAGCCCCTTTGGGGGGGGAACTGAAGCTTTCTTT. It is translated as CASSPFGGGTEAFF.